A single sample is the source of the 21 T cell receptor beta chains below, sequenced in a study of regulatory T cells. Study-wide findings and caveats: Hydrophobic residues at CDR3 positions 6 and 7 were enriched in conventional CD4+ T cells of CD3G-deficient patients.

Primers: 52 TRBV forward and 13 TRBJ reverse. Using immunoSEQ multiplex PCR, the repertoire was profiled, and TCRdb retains in-frame clones only, with some absent. The sample contains fewer than 20,000 clones, around 84% of which appear only once. Their cognate antigens are unknown. Sequencing used conventional CD4+ T cells sorted from blood. Source of these receptors: a person aged 30-39 years with CD3G deficiency.

This clone was seen only a few times. V gene TRBV6-6 combines with J gene TRBJ2-2; 11 nucleotides match TRBD1. Looked up from germline, CDR1 is MNHNY and CDR2 is SVGAGI (reference sequence). This CDR3 is 15 amino acids long. V shed 5 bases, J shed 4 bases, and the junction held 3 bases outside the gene matches. CDR3 protein: CASSRDRGFTGELFF. CDR3 coding DNA: TGTGCCAGCAGTCGGGACAGGGGGTTCACCGGGGAGCTGTTTTTT.

CDR3 protein: CASSSGTGQETQYF. Here the CDR3 DNA reads TGTGCCAGCAGCTCTGGGACAGGGCAAGAGACCCAGTACTTC. V gene TRBV7-9 combines with J gene TRBJ2-5; 9 nucleotides line up with TRBD1. CDR1 SEHNR and CDR2 FQNEAQ come from the germline V gene (reference sequence). CDR3 length: 14 residues. V was clipped by 4 bases and J by 2 bases; unmatched bases: 2.

This chain links TRBV10-3 with TRBJ1-1, with D unresolved. CDR1 ENHRY and CDR2 SYGVKD come from the germline V gene. The CDR3 has 16 amino acids. Between the trimmed V and J ends, which lost 0 bases and 5 bases, there was a span of 16 bases. As DNA, the CDR3 is TGTGCCATCAGTGAGTCGATCGTTACGAAAAGGACTGAAGCTTTCTTT. Encoded protein: CAISESIVTKRTEAFF.

The chain couples TRBV28 to TRBJ1-1, with D unresolved. Germline loops: CDR1 MDHEN, CDR2 SYDVKM. The CDR3 has 14 residues. With 4 bases removed from V and 4 bases from J, the gap between germline ends came to 13 bases. The CDR3 DNA reads as TGTGCCAGCAGTTCCCGTCCCTCCCGCACTGAAGCTTTCTTT. Its protein product is CASSSRPSRTEAFF. Supplemented by reference TRBV28 and TRBJ1-1, the full variable domain reads DVKVTQSSRYLVKRTGEKVFLECVQDMDHENMFWYRQDPGLGLRLIYFSYDVKMKEKGDIPEGYSVSREKKERFSLILESASTNQTSMYLCASSSRPSRTEAFFGQGTRLTVV.

This chain uses TRBV18 with TRBJ2-3; weak D call: TRBD2 (6 bases). In germline, CDR1 is KGHSH, CDR2 LQKENI. Between the trimmed V and J ends, which lost 2 bases and 5 bases, there was a span of 11 bases. CDR3 size: 14 residues. The CDR3 protein is CASSPAREVDTQYF. Here the CDR3 DNA reads TGTGCCAGCTCACCAGCCAGGGAGGTAGATACGCAGTATTTT.

This clone showed up just once. The genes are TRBV19 and TRBJ2-6, with a tentative D call TRBD1 (6 bases). Germline-derived CDR1 and CDR2 are LNHDA and SQIVND (reference sequence). This CDR3 has 18 residues. The V end lost 5 bases, the J end lost 1 base, and 18 bases lay between the germline ends. The CDR3 sequence is CASSLRGAVRSGANVLTF. DNA for the CDR3: TGTGCCAGTAGTCTCAGGGGAGCTGTTCGGTCTGGGGCCAACGTCCTGACTTTC.

The chain uses TRBV28 and TRBJ1-1, with TRBD1 matching over 8 bases. The germline gives CDR1 MDHEN, CDR2 SYDVKM. The CDR3 contains 18 residues. J was trimmed by 2 bases and V by 2 bases; bases with no gene match: 13. The CDR3: CASSLIPYRGRKNTEAFF. In nucleotides, the CDR3 is TGTGCCAGCAGTTTAATCCCCTACAGGGGGAGGAAAAACACTGAAGCTTTCTTT.

This chain connects TRBV5-1 to TRBJ2-1; D is undetermined. Germline V gene data show CDR1 as SGHRS and CDR2 as YFSETQ. This CDR3 spans 14 amino acids. V was shortened by 0 bases and J by 3 bases, with 7 bases between the two germline ends. CDR3 sequence: CASSLDSDYNEQFF. CDR3 nucleotides: TGCGCCAGCAGCTTGGACAGTGACTACAATGAGCAGTTCTTC. Combining the CDR3 with reference TRBV5-1 and TRBJ2-1 gives the whole variable domain KAGVTQTPRYLIKTRGQQVTLSCSPISGHRSVSWYQQTPGQGLQFLFEYFSETQRNKGNFPGRFSGRQFSNSRSEMNVSTLELGDSALYLCASSLDSDYNEQFFGPGTRLTVL.

V is TRBV6-1 and J is TRBJ1-1, with D unclear. Germline V gene sequence: CDR1 MNHNS, CDR2 SASEGT. Trimming removed 4 bases from V and 7 bases from J, with 13 bases in between. CDR3 length equals 13 residues. CDR3 DNA sequence: TGTGCCAGCAGTGTAATCCCAACCGATGAAGCTTTCTTT. The encoded protein is CASSVIPTDEAFF.

Here the CDR3 DNA reads TGCGCCAGCAGCTTGGAGGGAGTCCCATACAATGAGCAGTTCTTC. As protein: CASSLEGVPYNEQFF. J is TRBJ2-1 and V is TRBV5-1; tentative D call: TRBD2 (5 bases). This CDR3 is built from 15 residues. The V gene's germline CDR1 is SGHRS and CDR2 YFSETQ. Trimming removed 0 bases at V and 4 bases at J, with 11 bases between.

The V gene is TRBV6-1, the J gene TRBJ1-1, with TRBD1 matching over 9 bases. The CDR3 is 15 amino acids. The germline V gene encodes CDR1 MNHNS and CDR2 SASEGT. V shed 10 bases, J shed 4 bases, and the junction held 13 bases outside the gene matches. The CDR3: CATSYRGPAGTEAFF. As DNA, the CDR3 is TGTGCCACCTCGTACAGGGGGCCGGCCGGCACTGAAGCTTTCTTT.

The chain uses TRBV6-1 and TRBJ2-7, with D possibly being TRBD2 (5 bases). The CDR3 contains 18 residues. Trimming left V 4 bases short and J 4 bases short, with 26 bases between. Germline-derived CDR1 and CDR2 are MNHNS and SASEGT. This chain's CDR3 is CASSGFLKGGTGYYEQYF. In nucleotides, the CDR3 is TGTGCCAGCAGTGGTTTTTTGAAAGGAGGCACGGGGTATTACGAGCAGTACTTC.

This clone came up once. The V gene is TRBV5-1, the J gene TRBJ2-2; 8 bases are shared with TRBD1. In germline, CDR1 is SGHRS, CDR2 YFSETQ. This CDR3 has 15 amino acids. V lost 4 bases and J lost 4; bases outside the gene matches: 6. The CDR3 coding sequence is TGCGCCAGCAGCCCGACAGGGGCCAGCACCGGGGAGCTGTTTTTT. Its protein product is CASSPTGASTGELFF.

On this clone itself: Its ends do not fully match the called genes, so a read error is possible. The rearrangement uses TRBV5-1 and TRBJ2-5; TRBD2 matches at 8 bases. Germline CDR1 SGHRS, CDR2 YFSETQ. CDR3 length: 16 residues. The CDR3 spells CASSLGTAGASETRYF. DNA for the CDR3: TGCGCCAGCAGCTTGGGTACAGCGGGAGCTTCAGAGACCCGGTACTTC.

This clone was seen a single time. The chain carries TRBV11-2 and TRBJ2-5; no clear D gene. Trimming pared 5 bases from V and 2 bases from J, leaving 9 bases between. Germline-derived CDR1 and CDR2 are SGHAT and FQNNGV. The CDR3 is made up of 13 amino acids. The CDR3 bases are TGTGCCAGCAGCGGTACCGGTCAAGAGACCCAGTACTTC. This encodes CASSGTGQETQYF.

The CDR3 coding sequence is TGTGCCAGCAGTGGGGCCGGGACAGCGACCGGGGAGCTGTTTTTT. Translation gives CASSGAGTATGELFF. This chain uses TRBV28 with TRBJ2-2; 7 bases map to TRBD1. The V segment lost 5 bases and the J segment 5 bases; nucleotides outside the gene matches: 8. Germline lookup yields CDR1 MDHEN and CDR2 SYDVKM. The CDR3 contains 15 residues.

The table lists this clone with a few counts. The chain recombines TRBV5-1 with TRBJ2-7; the match to TRBD1 covers 8 bases. J was trimmed by 3 bases and V by 4 bases; bases with no gene match: 12. Germline V gene data show CDR1 as SGHRS and CDR2 as YFSETQ. The CDR3 spans 16 residues. CDR3 protein: CASSPDAGRGRYEQYF. The CDR3, as DNA: TGCGCCAGCAGCCCCGACGCGGGCAGGGGGCGCTACGAGCAGTACTTC.

This rearrangement joins TRBV28 to TRBJ1-2; D is perhaps TRBD1 (6 bases). The germline CDR1 and CDR2 sequences are MDHEN and SYDVKM. The CDR3 contains 14 residues. Between the trimmed V and J ends, which lost 0 bases and 5 bases, there was a span of 10 bases. The CDR3 DNA is TGTGCCAGCAGTTTATGGAACCAGGGGTATGGCTACACCTTC. This translates into CASSLWNQGYGYTF.

This clone appeared a few times. One junction end does not reproduce the germline sequence, and a read error may be involved. The genes are TRBV18 and TRBJ1-1; no definite D call. Per germline, CDR1 KGHSH and CDR2 LQKENI. The CDR3 is 13 amino acids. CDR3 amino acids: CASSPEVERNPVF. CDR3 nucleotides: TGTGCCAGCTCACCAGAGGTGGAGAGAAACCCGGTATTT.

V gene TRBV30 combines with J gene TRBJ1-2; no reliable D call. Deletions cut 3 bases from V and 2 bases from J, with 7 bases between. Germline V CDR1 and CDR2: GTSNPN, SVGIG (reference sequence). The CDR3 has 12 residues. In DNA form, the CDR3 reads TGTGCCTGGAGCCCGGGAAACTATGGCTACACCTTC. This translates into CAWSPGNYGYTF. Complete variable domain (other parts from reference TRBV30 and TRBJ1-2): SQTIHQWPATLVQPVGSPLSLECTVEGTSNPNLYWYRQAAGRGLQLLFYSVGIGQISSEVPQNLSASRPQDRQFILSSKKLLLSDSGFYLCAWSPGNYGYTFGSGTRLTVV.

The rearrangement uses TRBV28 and TRBJ2-7; TRBD2 matches 11 bases. The CDR3 contains 15 residues. Germline values: CDR1 MDHEN, CDR2 SYDVKM. Trimming at V came to 4 bases and at J to 4 bases, leaving 6 bases not matched to a gene. CDR3 sequence reads: CASSSTSGSRYEQYF. CDR3 coding DNA: TGTGCCAGCAGTTCCACTAGCGGGAGTCGGTACGAGCAGTACTTC.